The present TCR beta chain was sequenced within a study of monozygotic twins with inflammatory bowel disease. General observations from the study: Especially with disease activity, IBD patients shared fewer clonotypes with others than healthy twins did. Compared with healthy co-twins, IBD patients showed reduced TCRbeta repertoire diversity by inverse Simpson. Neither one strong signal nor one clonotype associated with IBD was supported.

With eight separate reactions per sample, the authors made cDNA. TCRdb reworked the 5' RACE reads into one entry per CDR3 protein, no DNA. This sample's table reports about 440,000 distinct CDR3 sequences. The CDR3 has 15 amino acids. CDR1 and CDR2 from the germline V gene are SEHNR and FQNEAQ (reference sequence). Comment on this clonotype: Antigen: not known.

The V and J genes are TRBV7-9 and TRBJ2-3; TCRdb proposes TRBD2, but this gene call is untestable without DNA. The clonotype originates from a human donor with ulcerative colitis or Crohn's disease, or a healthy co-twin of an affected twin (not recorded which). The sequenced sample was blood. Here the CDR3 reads CASSSTSGMGDTQYF.